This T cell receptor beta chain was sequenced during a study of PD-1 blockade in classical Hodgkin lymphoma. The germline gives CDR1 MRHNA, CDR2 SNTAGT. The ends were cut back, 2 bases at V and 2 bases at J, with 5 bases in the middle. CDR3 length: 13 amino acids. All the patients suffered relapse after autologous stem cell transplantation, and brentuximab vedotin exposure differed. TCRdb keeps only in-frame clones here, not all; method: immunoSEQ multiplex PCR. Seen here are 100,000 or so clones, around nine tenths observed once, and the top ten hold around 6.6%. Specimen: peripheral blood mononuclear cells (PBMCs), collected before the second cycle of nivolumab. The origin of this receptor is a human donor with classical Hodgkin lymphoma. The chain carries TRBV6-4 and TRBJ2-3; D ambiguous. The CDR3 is CASSDSHTDTQYF. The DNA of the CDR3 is TGTGCCAGCAGTGACAGTCACACAGATACGCAGTATTTT.